The entry below gives a single TCR beta chain sequence along with its context. The data are from a study of blood T cell repertoires in COVID-19. About the study: COVID-19 samples from acute and convalescent phases originated in the United States, Italy and Spain. In each case, the material was cDNA or gDNA derived from T cells, B-cell-depleted T cells, or PBMCs.

The V and J ends lost 2 bases and 0 bases respectively, with 10 bases between them. The CDR3 sequence is 15 residues long. Germline CDR1 MNHEY, CDR2 SVGEGT. In the original workflow: Amplification of reference gene primers provided the estimated nucleated cell counts. Libraries were prepared by immunoSEQ multiplex PCR; TCRdb keeps only in-frame clonotypes and omits some of them. V, J and clone size are those of that table, while D and trimming were read from the DNA. The sample yields 250,000 to 350,000 clones, 70% to 90% seen once. This receptor was identified in a woman in her twenties or thirties who had recovered from COVID-19. The sequencing sample was made of PBMCs or T cells enriched from blood (not recorded which). This chain uses TRBV6-2 or TRBV6-3 with TRBJ1-1; tentatively, D is TRBD1 (6 bases). The CDR3 protein is CASSYGGTLNTEAFF. In DNA, the CDR3 is TGTGCCAGCAGTTACGGGGGCACTCTGAACACTGAAGCTTTCTTT.